This T cell receptor beta chain was found in a study of blood T cell repertoires in COVID-19. Study details: Spain, Italy and the United States supplied samples that represented acute and convalescent COVID-19. Sample material is recorded as cDNA or gDNA derived from T cells, B-cell-depleted T cells, or PBMCs.

V gave up 3 bases and J gave up 2 bases; unmatched junction bases: 12. In germline, CDR1 is ENHRY, CDR2 SYGVKD. The CDR3 is 18 residues long. This clone has a single count. How the authors handled the data: Amplifying reference gene primers gave estimates of nucleated cell counts. Measured with immunoSEQ multiplex PCR; TCRdb has only the in-frame clones, and not every one. The DNA was the basis for D and trimming; V, J and clone size are from that table. The table shows roughly 140,000 clones, with roughly 88% occurring only once. Sequencing was done on a sample of peripheral blood. V gene TRBV10-3 combines with J gene TRBJ2-1, with 8 bases matching TRBD1. This TCR was sampled from a woman in her forties or fifties with acute or convalescent COVID-19. The DNA for the CDR3 is TGTGCCATCAGTGAACGTTCGGCGACAGGGGCGGCCTACAATGAGCAGTTCTTC. It yields the protein CAISERSATGAAYNEQFF.